Included here is one T cell receptor (beta chain) sequence, with context. RNA transcripts provided the source from which TCR beta CDR3 regions were amplified. Primed by the HTBI set, a first-round RT-PCR was run on the TCR CDR3. TCRdb fed the multiplex PCR reads into MiXCR, producing one record per CDR3 protein. Of about 640,000 distinct CDR3 sequences listed, about 20% are singletons. This specimen belongs to a study of T cells in Graves' hyperthyroidism and ophthalmopathy. Lactation, pregnancy, other autoimmune disease or uncontrolled infection excluded patients. Germline trimming cut 7 bases from V and 4 bases from J; bases unmatched to any gene: 8. In germline, CDR1 is ENHRY, CDR2 SYGVKD. The CDR3 consists of 14 residues.

Sample: blood. This TCR was sampled from a man younger than 45 with Graves' ophthalmopathy. This chain connects TRBV10-3 to TRBJ1-1; 8 positions match TRBD1. Here the CDR3 reads CAINSGQGVTEAFF. In nucleotides, the CDR3 is TGTGCCATCAATTCAGGACAGGGAGTCACTGAAGCTTTCTTT.